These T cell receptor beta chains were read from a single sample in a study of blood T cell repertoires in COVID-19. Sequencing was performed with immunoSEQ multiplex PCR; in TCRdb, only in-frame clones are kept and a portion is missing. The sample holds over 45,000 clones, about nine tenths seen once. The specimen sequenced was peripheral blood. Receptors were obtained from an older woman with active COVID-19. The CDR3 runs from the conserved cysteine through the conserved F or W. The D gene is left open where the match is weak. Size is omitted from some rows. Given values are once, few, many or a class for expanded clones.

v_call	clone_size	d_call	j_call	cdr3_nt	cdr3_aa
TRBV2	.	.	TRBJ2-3	TGTGCCAGCAGTGATCCTGACAGGCCGGGGAAAGATACGCAGTATTTT	CASSDPDRPGKDTQYF
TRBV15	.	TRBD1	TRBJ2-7	TGTGCCACCAGCAGAGCGGGACAGAAATACGAGCAGTACTTC	CATSRAGQKYEQYF
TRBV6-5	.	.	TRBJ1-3	TGTGCCAGCAGTACAGGGGGAAACACCATATATTTT	CASSTGGNTIYF
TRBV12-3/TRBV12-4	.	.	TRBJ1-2	TGTGCCAGCAGTTTAGTGGGGGGAACGAGCTACACCTTC	CASSLVGGTSYTF
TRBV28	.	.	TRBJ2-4	TGTGCCAGCAGAGCCGGGGGAGGAGCCAAAAACATTCAGTACTTC	CASRAGGGAKNIQYF
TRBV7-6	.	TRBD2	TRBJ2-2	TGTGCCAGCAGCTCCGGGGTAGCGGGGGGGCCCGGGGAGCTGTTTTTT	CASSSGVAGGPGELFF
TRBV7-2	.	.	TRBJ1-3	TGTGCCAGCAGCTTAGGGACTGATAAGGTCACCATATATTTT	CASSLGTDKVTIYF
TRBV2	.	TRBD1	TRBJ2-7	TGTGCCAGCAGTGCACAGGGGCCCTCCTACGAGCAGTACTTC	CASSAQGPSYEQYF
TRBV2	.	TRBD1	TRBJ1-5	TGTGCCAGCAGTGGGGACAGGGAGAATGGCAATCAGCCCCAGCATTTT	CASSGDRENGNQPQHF
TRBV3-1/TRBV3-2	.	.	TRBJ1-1	TGTGCCAGCAGCCAGTATCGGGGGGGCACTGAAGCTTTCTTT	CASSQYRGGTEAFF
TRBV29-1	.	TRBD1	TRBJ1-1	TGCAGCTCTGGGACAGGGGGCGGTACTGAAGCTTTCTTT	CSSGTGGGTEAFF
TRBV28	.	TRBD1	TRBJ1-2	TGTGCCAGCAGTGTCACAGGGGCGCTGGATGGCTACACCTTC	CASSVTGALDGYTF
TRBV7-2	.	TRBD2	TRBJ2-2	TGTGCCAGCAGCTTACCACTAGCGGGGGGGCCTAGGACCGGGGAGCTGTTTTTT	CASSLPLAGGPRTGELFF
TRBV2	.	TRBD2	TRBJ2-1	TGTGCCAGCAGTGATTCGCGGGGGAGTTACAATGAGCAGTTCTTC	CASSDSRGSYNEQFF
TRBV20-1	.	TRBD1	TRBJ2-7	TGCAGTGCTAGTCGACAGGGGAAGGCCTACGAGCAGTACTTC	CSASRQGKAYEQYF
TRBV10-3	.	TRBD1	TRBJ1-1	TGTGCCACTTCCAGACAGGGCGGATTCATGAACACTGAAGCTTTCTTT	CATSRQGGFMNTEAFF
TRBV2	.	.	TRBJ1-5	TGTGCCAGCAGGAACAGGGATAGCAATCAGCCCCAGCATTTT	CASRNRDSNQPQHF
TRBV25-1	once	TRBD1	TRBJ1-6	TGTGCCAGCAGTCCACAGGGGAGGAATTCACCCCTCCACTTT	CASSPQGRNSPLHF
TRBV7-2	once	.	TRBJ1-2	TGTGCCAGCACCCCCCGGGGAGCGGCGGCAACCCGATTC	CASTPRGAAATRF
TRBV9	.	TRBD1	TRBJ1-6	TGTGCCAGCAGCGTAGAGGGACAGATAAATTCACCCCTCCACTTT	CASSVEGQINSPLHF
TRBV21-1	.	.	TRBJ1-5	TGTGCCAGCAGCAAAAGGCAGGATAGCAATCAGCCCCAGCATTTT	CASSKRQDSNQPQHF
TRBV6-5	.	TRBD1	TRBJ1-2	TGTGCCAGCAGTTACGGAGGCCAGGGGGACTATGGCTACACCTTC	CASSYGGQGDYGYTF
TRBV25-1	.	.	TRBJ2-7	TGTGCCTCCGGACAGTTTCCCTACGAGCAGTACTTC	CASGQFPYEQYF
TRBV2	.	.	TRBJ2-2	TGTGCCAGCAGTACAGGGTTCCCCGGGGAGCTGTTTTTT	CASSTGFPGELFF
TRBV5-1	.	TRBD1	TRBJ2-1	TGCGCCAGCAGCTTGGGGGGACAGGGTAAGAATGAGCAGTTCTTC	CASSLGGQGKNEQFF
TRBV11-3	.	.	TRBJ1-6	TGTGCCAGCAGATCAAGGTCAGGTGAAAATTCACCCCTCCACTTT	CASRSRSGENSPLHF
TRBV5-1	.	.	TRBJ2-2	TGCGCCAGCAGCTTGGCAGCGAACACCGGGGAGCTGTTTTTT	CASSLAANTGELFF
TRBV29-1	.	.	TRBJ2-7	TGCAGCGTTGGTGACATATCCGAGCAGTACTTC	CSVGDISEQYF
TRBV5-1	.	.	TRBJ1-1	TGCGCCAGCAGTAATCCGGGACTCCAAATAATGAACACTGAAGCTTTCTTT	CASSNPGLQIMNTEAFF
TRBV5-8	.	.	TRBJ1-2	TGTGCCAGCAGCTTTCAGGGCGGCGGCTACACCTTC	CASSFQGGGYTF
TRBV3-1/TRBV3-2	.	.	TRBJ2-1	TGTGCCAGCAGACCGAGGGGGAGCTCCTACAATGAGCAGTTCTTC	CASRPRGSSYNEQFF
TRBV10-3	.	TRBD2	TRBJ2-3	TGTGCCATCAGTGAGTCGTTTAGCGGGGGGGCCACAGATACGCAGTATTTT	CAISESFSGGATDTQYF
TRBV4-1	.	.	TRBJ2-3	TGCGCCAGCAGCCAAGGTTCTACTACCTCAGATACGCAGTATTTT	CASSQGSTTSDTQYF
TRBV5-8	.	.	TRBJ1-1	TGTGCCAGCAGCGCCTGGGGCGGCGTGAACACTGAAGCTTTCTTT	CASSAWGGVNTEAFF
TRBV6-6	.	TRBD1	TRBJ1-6	TGTGCCAGCAGCCCACGGGCAGGGGGCGATTCACCCCTCCACTTT	CASSPRAGGDSPLHF
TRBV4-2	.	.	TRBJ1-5	TGTGCCAGCAGCCAAGAGTGGCTTAGCAATCAGCCCCAGCATTTT	CASSQEWLSNQPQHF
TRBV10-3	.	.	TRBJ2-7	TGTGCCATCAGAATCGACGGTGGGAGCTCCTACGAGCAGTACTTC	CAIRIDGGSSYEQYF
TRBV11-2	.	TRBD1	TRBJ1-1	TGTGCCAGCAGCCGAGAAACAGGGGTGCACACTGAAGCTTTCTTT	CASSRETGVHTEAFF
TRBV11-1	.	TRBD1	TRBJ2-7	TGTGCCAGCAGACCCACAGGGGACTACGAGCAGTACTTC	CASRPTGDYEQYF
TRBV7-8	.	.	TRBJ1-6	TGTGCCAGCAGCTTAGAGAGCGGGTTCCCTAATTCACCCCTCCACTTT	CASSLESGFPNSPLHF
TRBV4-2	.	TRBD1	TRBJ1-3	TGTGCCAGCAGCCAAGCTTCCGGGACAGGACCTTCTGGAAACACCATATATTTT	CASSQASGTGPSGNTIYF
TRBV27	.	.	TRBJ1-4	TGTGCCAGCAGTCTGGGGGGAGGCAAACTGTTTTTT	CASSLGGGKLFF
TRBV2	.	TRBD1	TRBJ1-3	TGTGCCAGCAGTGCAGCCGGGACAGGGGTTGGAAACACCATATATTTT	CASSAAGTGVGNTIYF
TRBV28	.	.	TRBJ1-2	TGTGCCAGCAGTTACAATGGCTACACCTTC	CASSYNGYTF
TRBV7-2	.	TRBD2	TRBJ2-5	TGTGCCAGCAGCTCAGGACTAGCAGAGACCCAGTACTTC	CASSSGLAETQYF
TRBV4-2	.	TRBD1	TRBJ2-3	TGTGCCAGCAGCCAAGGATTTTGGGACAGGGGGCTTGATACGCAGTATTTT	CASSQGFWDRGLDTQYF
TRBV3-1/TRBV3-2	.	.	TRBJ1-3	TGTGCCAGCAGCTCGCGACGGAGCTCTGGAAACACCATATATTTT	CASSSRRSSGNTIYF
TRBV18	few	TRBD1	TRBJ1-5	TGTGCCAGCTCCGCTCCGGGACAGGGGTTTCAGCCCCAGCATTTT	CASSAPGQGFQPQHF
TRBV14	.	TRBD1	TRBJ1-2	TGTGCCAGCAGCCGGTGGACAGGGGAGCTCTATGGCTACACCTTC	CASSRWTGELYGYTF
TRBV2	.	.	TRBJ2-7	TGTGCCAGCAGTCCTAAATACGAGCAGTACTTC	CASSPKYEQYF